This is a list of T cell receptor beta chains from one sample in a study of long-term antiretroviral therapy in people with HIV. Using immunoSEQ multiplex PCR, the repertoire was profiled, and TCRdb retains in-frame clones only, with some absent. Of tens of thousands of clones in the sample, 86% are singletons; the top ten hold approximately 15%. The sample here was unsorted PBMCs, taken 1.2 years after starting antiretroviral therapy. The receptors were sampled from a man in his fifties with HIV. Each CDR3 is given without its conserved first and last residue. A D gene is named only where the DNA matches it firmly. A row's size may be missing; if present it is once, few, many or a size class.

CDR3: ASGPHGGSNEQF
J: TRBJ2-1
V: TRBV12-5
D: -
size: once

CDR3: SVQVDRVDQPQH
J: TRBJ1-5
V: TRBV29-1
D: TRBD1
size: -

CDR3: ASRVGAGETQY
J: TRBJ2-5
V: TRBV28
D: -
size: -

CDR3: ASSPNVGPNNSPLH
J: TRBJ1-6
V: TRBV7-6
D: -
size: few

CDR3: ASSVATSSYGYT
J: TRBJ1-2
V: TRBV9
D: -
size: -

CDR3: ASSPLTGLNEKLF
J: TRBJ1-4
V: TRBV27
D: -
size: once

CDR3: ASSVSRGSPLNTEAF
J: TRBJ1-1
V: TRBV21-1
D: -
size: -

CDR3: ASSFGIAASDTQY
J: TRBJ2-3
V: TRBV7-3
D: -
size: -

CDR3: ASSLWNILNTEAF
J: TRBJ1-1
V: TRBV28
D: -
size: -

CDR3: ASSLVLYGRGSTGELF
J: TRBJ2-2
V: TRBV5-8
D: TRBD2
size: -

CDR3: ASSLILGYEQY
J: TRBJ2-7
V: TRBV11-1
D: -
size: few

CDR3: ASSFSPGLAGDTGELF
J: TRBJ2-2
V: TRBV7-8
D: TRBD2
size: -

CDR3: ASSLGDDNEQF
J: TRBJ2-1
V: TRBV7-6
D: -
size: -

CDR3: ASSFRGDTGELF
J: TRBJ2-2
V: TRBV5-1
D: -
size: -

CDR3: ASSPGPGPLSNEKLF
J: TRBJ1-4
V: TRBV5-1
D: -
size: -

CDR3: ASSPWNREVNTEAF
J: TRBJ1-1
V: TRBV18
D: -
size: -

CDR3: ASSLGTGILKGAEAF
J: TRBJ1-1
V: TRBV11-2
D: TRBD1
size: -